One T cell receptor (beta chain) is described in this entry. This sample is part of a study of blood T cell repertoires in COVID-19. Study summary: The United States, Italy and Spain supplied acute and convalescent COVID-19 samples. Sample material is recorded as cDNA or gDNA derived from T cells, B-cell-depleted T cells, or PBMCs.

In the original processing: Researchers report that nucleated cell counts were estimated from reference gene primer amplification. TCRdb's copy holds only in-frame clones and misses some; the assay was immunoSEQ multiplex PCR. V and J calls and clone size are copied from that table; D and trimming were computed from the DNA. The top ten hold approximately 6.2% of the sample, which has 150,000 or so clones, 80% to 90% seen once. What was sequenced was peripheral blood. This sequence was found in a man of 80 years or more with acute or convalescent COVID-19.

CDR3 sequence reads: CAWSVDPRGYEQYF. For the CDR3, the DNA is TGTGCCTGGAGTGTAGATCCTAGGGGCTACGAGCAGTACTTC. J is TRBJ2-7 and V is TRBV30; possible D gene TRBD1, 5 bases. The germline CDR1 and CDR2 sequences are GTSNPN and SVGIG (reference sequence). Trimming stripped 0 bases from V and 3 bases from J, with 12 bases between. The CDR3 spans 14 residues. The variable domain in full, with the rest retrieved from reference TRBV30 and TRBJ2-7, is SQTIHQWPATLVQPVGSPLSLECTVEGTSNPNLYWYRQAAGRGLQLLFYSVGIGQISSEVPQNLSASRPQDRQFILSSKKLLLSDSGFYLCAWSVDPRGYEQYFGPGTRLTVT.